This T cell receptor beta chain appears in the sequencing data of a study of vaccination effects on CD4 cells after COVID-19. Remarks on this clone: What it binds is unknown.

Generated by immunoSEQ multiplex PCR, the TCRdb table keeps only in-frame clones and is missing some. The sample consists of about 30,000 clones, roughly 81% of them appearing once. Antigen-specific CD4+ T cell clonotypes were called by their expansion after viral peptide-pool culture in ViraFEST. Researchers isolated CD4+ T cells once approximately eleven days of culture had elapsed. Each participant was given two doses of one vaccine (BNT162b2 or mRNA-1273). Cultivation was performed at a few million PBMC per well with about 9.6 IU/ml IL-2 and 9.5 to 10 ug/ml peptides added. The TCR comes from a human donor who received a COVID-19 vaccine. Sequencing used CD4+ T cells from PBMCs cultured with HCoV-229E spike peptides, obtained after COVID-19 vaccination.

CDR3 sequence (DNA): TGTGCCATCTGTTGCCCGGTTAGCACAGATACGCAGTATTTT. This encodes CAICCPVSTDTQYF. The chain joins TRBV10-3 to TRBJ2-3; D gene unclear. Trimming stripped 8 bases from V and 0 bases from J, with 12 bases between. The CDR3 is 14 residues long. Per the germline V gene, CDR1 is ENHRY and CDR2 is SYGVKD.